This T cell receptor (beta chain) is drawn from a study of T cell responses to AZD1222 COVID-19 vaccine. Comments on this clone: The antigen remains undetermined.

The CDR3 is 12 amino acids. Trimming shortened V by 3 bases and J by 4 bases, and 7 bases separated the two germline ends. In germline, CDR1 is LNHNV, CDR2 YYDKDF (reference sequence). Profiling relied on immunoSEQ multiplex PCR, and the TCRdb table lists in-frame clones only, not all of them. The table lists about 150,000 clones, 85% to 90% of them singletons. Study-level points and caveats: Just 5 to 7 AZD1222 recipients were seropositive at baseline. The donor cohort was predominantly white British with a female majority, and clonal diversity may have been underestimated.

This clonotype was sampled from an adult in good health. The chain recombines TRBV15 with TRBJ2-7; no definite D call. Material: peripheral blood, obtained on day 0 of AZD1222 vaccination. The CDR3: CATSRDLYEQYF. In DNA form, the CDR3 reads TGTGCCACCAGCAGGGACCTATACGAGCAGTACTTC.